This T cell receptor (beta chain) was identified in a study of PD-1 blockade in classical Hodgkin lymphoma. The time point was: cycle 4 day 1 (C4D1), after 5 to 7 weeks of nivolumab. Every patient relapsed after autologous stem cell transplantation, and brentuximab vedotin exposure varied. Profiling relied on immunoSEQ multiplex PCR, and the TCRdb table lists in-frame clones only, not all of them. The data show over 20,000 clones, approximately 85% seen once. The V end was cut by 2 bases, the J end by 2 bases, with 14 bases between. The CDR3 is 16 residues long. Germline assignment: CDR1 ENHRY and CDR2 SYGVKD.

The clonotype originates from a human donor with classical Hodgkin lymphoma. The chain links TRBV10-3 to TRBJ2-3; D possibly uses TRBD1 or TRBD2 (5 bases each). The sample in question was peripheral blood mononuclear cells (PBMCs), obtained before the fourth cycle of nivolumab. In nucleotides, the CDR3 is TGTGCCATCAGTGAGACCTCCGGGACGATCACAGATACGCAGTATTTT. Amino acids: CAISETSGTITDTQYF.